Sequencing of this TCR beta chain was carried out in a study of CD8+ T cells in alopecia areata. Germline CDR1 reads MNHNS; CDR2 reads SASEGT. V was trimmed by 11 bases and J by 3 bases, leaving 11 bases between them. This CDR3 contains 11 residues. As the sequencing template, cDNA was produced by extracting RNA and reverse transcribing it. Some clones are missing from TCRdb's copy, which holds only in-frame ones; the method was immunoSEQ multiplex PCR. Found here are about 120,000 clones, around 56% of them singletons; the top ten hold 0.45% to 0.5%. A note on this clone: No antigen is known for it.

Findings and limits, study-wide: Many expanded lesional clones persisted in scalp and blood during tofacitinib treatment.

Noted treatment: oral pan-JAK inhibitor, 5-10 mg twice daily. The receptor was isolated from a human donor with alopecia areata. Sequences were derived from CD4+ T cells sorted from blood, sampled at week 4, from a patient treated with tofacitinib. V usage is TRBV6-1 and J usage is TRBJ2-7; D may be TRBD2 (6 bases). The CDR3 is CASAGGYEQYF. CDR3 sequence (DNA): TGTGCCTCAGCGGGCGGCTACGAGCAGTACTTC.